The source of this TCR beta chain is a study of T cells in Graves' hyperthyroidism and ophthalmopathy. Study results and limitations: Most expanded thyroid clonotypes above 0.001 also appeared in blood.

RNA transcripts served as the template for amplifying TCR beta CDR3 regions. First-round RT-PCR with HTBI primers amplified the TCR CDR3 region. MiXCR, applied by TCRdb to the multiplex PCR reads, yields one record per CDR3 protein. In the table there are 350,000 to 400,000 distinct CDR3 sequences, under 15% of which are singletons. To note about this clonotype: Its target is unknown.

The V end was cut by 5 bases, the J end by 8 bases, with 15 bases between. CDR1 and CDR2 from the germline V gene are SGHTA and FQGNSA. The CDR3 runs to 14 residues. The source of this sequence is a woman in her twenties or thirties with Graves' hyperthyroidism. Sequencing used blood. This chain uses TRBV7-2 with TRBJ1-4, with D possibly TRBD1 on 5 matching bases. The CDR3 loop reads CASSQRQSREKLFF. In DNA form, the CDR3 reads TGTGCCAGCAGCCAGAGACAGAGCCGAGAAAAACTGTTTTTT.